The table lists the clone carrying this T cell receptor (beta chain) with a count of one. As originally analysed: Amplifying reference gene primers gave estimates of nucleated cell counts. TCRdb keeps only in-frame clones here, not all; method: immunoSEQ multiplex PCR. From that table come the V and J calls and clone size; the DNA was used to work out D and trimming. The sample comprises 200,000 to 250,000 clones, more than 75% of which are singletons, and 8% to 9% rests with the top ten. This entry comes from a study of blood T cell repertoires in COVID-19. On the study more broadly: Sample material is recorded as cDNA or gDNA derived from T cells, B-cell-depleted T cells, or PBMCs.

Patients at the Seattle site were enrolled during active infection and followed longitudinally. Germline CDR1 is LNHDA and CDR2 is SQIVND (reference sequence). The CDR3 runs to 16 residues. V lost 0 bases and J lost 5, with 16 bases in between. The receptor was isolated from a woman of 80 years or more with COVID-19, enrolled during active disease. The source material was peripheral blood. This chain connects TRBV19 to TRBJ1-2, with TRBD1 as a possible D gene (6 bases). CDR3 sequence reads: CASSIDRGARGYGYTF. CDR3 nucleotide sequence: TGTGCCAGTAGTATAGATCGGGGGGCGCGAGGATATGGCTACACCTTC.